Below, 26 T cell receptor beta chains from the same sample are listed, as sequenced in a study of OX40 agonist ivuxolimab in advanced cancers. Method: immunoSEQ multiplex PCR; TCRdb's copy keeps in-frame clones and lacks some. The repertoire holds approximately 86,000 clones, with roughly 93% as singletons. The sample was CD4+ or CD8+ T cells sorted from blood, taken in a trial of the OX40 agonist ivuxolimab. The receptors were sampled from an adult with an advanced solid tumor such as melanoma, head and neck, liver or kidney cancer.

CDR3 bases: TGTGCCAGCAGCTCCGGGACGAGGAACTATGGCTACACCTTC. Amino acids: CASSSGTRNYGYTF. The chain links TRBV5-4 to TRBJ1-2; D might be TRBD1 (5 bases). The CDR3 sequence is 14 residues long. From germline, CDR1 is SGHNT and CDR2 YYREEE (reference sequence). With 3 bases removed from V and 2 bases from J, the gap between germline ends came to 11 bases. The full variable domain, its missing parts supplied by reference TRBV5-4 and TRBJ1-2, is ETGVTQSPTHLIKTRGQQVTLRCSSQSGHNTVSWYQQALGQGPQFIFQYYREEENGRGNFPPRFSGLQFPNYSSELNVNALELDDSALYLCASSSGTRNYGYTFGSGTRLTVV.

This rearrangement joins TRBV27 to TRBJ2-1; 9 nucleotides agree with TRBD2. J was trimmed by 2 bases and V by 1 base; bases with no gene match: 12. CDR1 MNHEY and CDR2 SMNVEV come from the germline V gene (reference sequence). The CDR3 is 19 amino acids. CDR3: CASSLLTSGGLGAYNEQFF. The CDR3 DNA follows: TGTGCCAGCAGTTTATTAACGAGCGGGGGGTTGGGTGCCTACAATGAGCAGTTCTTC.

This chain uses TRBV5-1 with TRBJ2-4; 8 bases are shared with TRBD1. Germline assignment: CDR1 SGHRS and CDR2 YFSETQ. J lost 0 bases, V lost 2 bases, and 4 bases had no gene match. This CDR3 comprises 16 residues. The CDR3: CASSFTGGIAKNIQYF. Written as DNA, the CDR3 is TGCGCCAGCAGCTTCACAGGGGGAATAGCCAAAAACATTCAGTACTTC. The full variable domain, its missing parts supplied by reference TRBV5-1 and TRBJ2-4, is KAGVTQTPRYLIKTRGQQVTLSCSPISGHRSVSWYQQTPGQGLQFLFEYFSETQRNKGNFPGRFSGRQFSNSRSEMNVSTLELGDSALYLCASSFTGGIAKNIQYFGAGTRLSVL.

This CDR3 reads CASSLAWEYEQYF. For the CDR3, the DNA is TGCGCCAGCAGCTTGGCATGGGAATACGAGCAGTACTTC. The gene calls are TRBV5-1 and TRBJ2-7, with no clear D. Germline V lookup: CDR1 SGHRS, CDR2 YFSETQ. This CDR3 has 13 amino acids. V was shortened by 0 bases and J by 4 bases, with 8 bases between the two germline ends.

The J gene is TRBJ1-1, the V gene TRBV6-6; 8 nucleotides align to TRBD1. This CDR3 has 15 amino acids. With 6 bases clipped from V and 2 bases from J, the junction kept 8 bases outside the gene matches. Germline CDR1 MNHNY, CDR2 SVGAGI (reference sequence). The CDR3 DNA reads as TGTGCCAGCAGATCTGACAGGGGACAAAACACTGAAGCTTTCTTT. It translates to CASRSDRGQNTEAFF.

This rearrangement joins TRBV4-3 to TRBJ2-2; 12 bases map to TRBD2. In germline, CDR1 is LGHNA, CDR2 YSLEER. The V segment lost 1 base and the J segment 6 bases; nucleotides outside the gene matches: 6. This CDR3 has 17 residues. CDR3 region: CASSQGASGRASGELFF. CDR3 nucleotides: TGCGCCAGCAGCCAAGGGGCTAGCGGGAGGGCCTCCGGGGAGCTGTTTTTT.

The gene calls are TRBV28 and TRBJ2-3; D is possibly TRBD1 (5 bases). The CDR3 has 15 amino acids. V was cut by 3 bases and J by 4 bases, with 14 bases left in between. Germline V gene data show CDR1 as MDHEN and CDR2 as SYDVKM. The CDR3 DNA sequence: TGTGCCAGCAGTTTGGGGCACTCGACCCCAGATACGCAGTATTTT. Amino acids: CASSLGHSTPDTQYF.

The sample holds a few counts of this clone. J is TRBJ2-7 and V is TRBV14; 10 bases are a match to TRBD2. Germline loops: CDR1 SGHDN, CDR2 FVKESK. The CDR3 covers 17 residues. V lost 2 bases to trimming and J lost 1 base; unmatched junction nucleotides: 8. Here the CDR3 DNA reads TGTGCCAGCAGCCAAAAAGTACTAGCGGGAATGTCCTACGAGCAGTACTTC. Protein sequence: CASSQKVLAGMSYEQYF.

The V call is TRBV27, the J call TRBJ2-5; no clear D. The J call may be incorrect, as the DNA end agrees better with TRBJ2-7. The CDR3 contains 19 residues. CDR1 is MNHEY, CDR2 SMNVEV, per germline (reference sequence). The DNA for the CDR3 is TGTGCCAGCAGTATAACGCCAATTTTCACCTTGGAATCTGACTACGAGCAGTACTTC. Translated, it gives CASSITPIFTLESDYEQYF.

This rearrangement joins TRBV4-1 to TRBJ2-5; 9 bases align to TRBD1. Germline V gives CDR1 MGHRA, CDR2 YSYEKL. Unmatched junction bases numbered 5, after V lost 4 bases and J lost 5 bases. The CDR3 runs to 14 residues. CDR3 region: CASSRGQGMETQYF. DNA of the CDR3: TGCGCCAGCAGCCGAGGACAGGGGATGGAGACCCAGTACTTC.

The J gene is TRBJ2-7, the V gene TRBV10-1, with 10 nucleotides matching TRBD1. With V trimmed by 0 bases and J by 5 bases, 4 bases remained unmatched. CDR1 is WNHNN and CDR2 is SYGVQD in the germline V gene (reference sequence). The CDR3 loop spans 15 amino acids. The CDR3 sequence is CASSESYGTGDEQYF. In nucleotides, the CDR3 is TGCGCCAGCAGTGAGTCCTATGGGACAGGGGACGAGCAGTACTTC.

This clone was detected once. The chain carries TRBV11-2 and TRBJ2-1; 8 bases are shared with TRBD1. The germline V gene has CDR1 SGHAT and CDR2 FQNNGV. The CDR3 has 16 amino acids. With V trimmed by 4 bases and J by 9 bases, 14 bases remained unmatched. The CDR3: CASSSSPGQVGGEQFF. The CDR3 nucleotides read TGTGCCAGCAGCTCCAGTCCGGGACAGGTTGGTGGTGAGCAGTTCTTC.

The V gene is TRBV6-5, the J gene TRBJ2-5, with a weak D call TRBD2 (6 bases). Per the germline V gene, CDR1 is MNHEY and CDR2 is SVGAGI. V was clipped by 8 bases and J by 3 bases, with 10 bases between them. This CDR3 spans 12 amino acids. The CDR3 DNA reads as TGTGCCAGCGGACCGGGGGAAGAGACCCAGTACTTC. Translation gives CASGPGEETQYF.

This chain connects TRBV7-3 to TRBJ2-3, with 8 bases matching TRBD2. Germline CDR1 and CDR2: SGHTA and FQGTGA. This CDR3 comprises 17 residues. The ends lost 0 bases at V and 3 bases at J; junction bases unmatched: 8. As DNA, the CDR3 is TGTGCCAGCAGCTTAACTGGAACGGGAGGGGGAACAGATACGCAGTATTTT. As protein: CASSLTGTGGGTDTQYF.

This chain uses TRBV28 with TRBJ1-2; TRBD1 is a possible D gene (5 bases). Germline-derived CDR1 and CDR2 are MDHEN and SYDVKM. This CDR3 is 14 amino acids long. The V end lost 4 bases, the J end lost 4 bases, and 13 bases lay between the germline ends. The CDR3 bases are TGTGCCAGCAGTTCCGGGACTGAAACCTATGGCTACACCTTC. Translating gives CASSSGTETYGYTF.

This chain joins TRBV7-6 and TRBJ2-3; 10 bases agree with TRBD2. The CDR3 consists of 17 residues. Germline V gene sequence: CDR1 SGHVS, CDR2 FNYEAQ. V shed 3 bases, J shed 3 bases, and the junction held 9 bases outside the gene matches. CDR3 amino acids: CASSFGPSGRQTDTQYF. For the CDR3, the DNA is TGTGCCAGCAGCTTCGGTCCTAGCGGGAGACAAACAGATACGCAGTATTTT.

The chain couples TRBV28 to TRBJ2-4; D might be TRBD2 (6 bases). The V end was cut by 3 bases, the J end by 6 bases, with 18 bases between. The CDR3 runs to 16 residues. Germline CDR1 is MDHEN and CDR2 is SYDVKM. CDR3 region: CASSLSHGIGGNIQYF. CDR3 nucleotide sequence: TGTGCCAGCAGTTTGAGTCACGGAATCGGGGGAAACATTCAGTACTTC.

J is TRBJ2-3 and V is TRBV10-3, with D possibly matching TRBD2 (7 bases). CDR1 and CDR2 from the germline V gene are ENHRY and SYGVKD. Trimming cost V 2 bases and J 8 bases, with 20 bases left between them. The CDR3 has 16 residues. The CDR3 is CAISENQSQGRGTQYF. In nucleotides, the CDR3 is TGTGCCATCAGTGAGAATCAATCCCAGGGGAGGGGTACGCAGTATTTT.

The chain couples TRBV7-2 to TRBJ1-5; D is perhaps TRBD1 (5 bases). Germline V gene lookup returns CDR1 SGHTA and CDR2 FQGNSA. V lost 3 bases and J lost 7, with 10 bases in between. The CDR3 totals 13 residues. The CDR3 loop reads CASSLTRDQPQHF. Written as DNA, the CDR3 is TGTGCCAGCAGCTTGACAAGGGACCAGCCCCAGCATTTT.

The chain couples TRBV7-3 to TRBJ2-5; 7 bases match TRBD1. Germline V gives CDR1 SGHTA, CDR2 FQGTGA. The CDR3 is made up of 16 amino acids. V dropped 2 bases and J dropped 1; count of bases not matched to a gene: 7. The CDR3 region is CASSLSAGGGQETQYF. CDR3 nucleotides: TGTGCCAGCAGCTTATCAGCAGGGGGTGGCCAAGAGACCCAGTACTTC.

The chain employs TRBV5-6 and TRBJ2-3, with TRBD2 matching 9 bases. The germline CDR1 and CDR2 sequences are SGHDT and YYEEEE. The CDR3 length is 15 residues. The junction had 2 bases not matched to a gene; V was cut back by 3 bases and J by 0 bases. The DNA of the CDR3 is TGTGCCAGCAGCTCGCTAGCGGGGAGCACAGATACGCAGTATTTT. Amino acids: CASSSLAGSTDTQYF.

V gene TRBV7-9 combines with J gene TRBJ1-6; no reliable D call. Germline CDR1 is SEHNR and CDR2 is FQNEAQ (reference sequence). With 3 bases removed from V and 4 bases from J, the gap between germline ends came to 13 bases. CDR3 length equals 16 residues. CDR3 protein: CASSFPLGVYNSPLHF. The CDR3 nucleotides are TGTGCCAGCAGCTTTCCCCTCGGGGTGTATAATTCACCCCTCCACTTT.

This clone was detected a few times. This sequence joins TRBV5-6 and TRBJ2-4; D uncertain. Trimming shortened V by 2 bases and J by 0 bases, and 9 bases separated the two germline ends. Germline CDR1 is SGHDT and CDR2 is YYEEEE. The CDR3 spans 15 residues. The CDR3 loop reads CASSLLMLAKNIQYF. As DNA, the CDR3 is TGTGCCAGCAGCTTATTGATGCTAGCCAAAAACATTCAGTACTTC.

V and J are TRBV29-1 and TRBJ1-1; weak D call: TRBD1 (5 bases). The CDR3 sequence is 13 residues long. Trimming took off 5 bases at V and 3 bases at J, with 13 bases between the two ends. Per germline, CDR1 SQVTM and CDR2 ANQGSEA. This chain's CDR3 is CSVFNGGDTEAFF. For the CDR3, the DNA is TGCAGCGTTTTTAACGGGGGGGACACTGAAGCTTTCTTT. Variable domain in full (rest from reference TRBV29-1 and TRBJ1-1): SAVISQKPSRDICQRGTSLTIQCQVDSQVTMMFWYRQQPGQSLTLIATANQGSEATYESGFVIDKFPISRPNLTFSTLTVSNMSPEDSSIYLCSVFNGGDTEAFFGQGTRLTVV.

CDR3 loop: CSVVKGGDRAAETQYF. In DNA, the CDR3 is TGCAGCGTTGTGAAAGGGGGCGACAGGGCGGCCGAGACCCAGTACTTC. V gene TRBV29-1 combines with J gene TRBJ2-5; 7 bases agree with TRBD1. Looked up from germline, CDR1 is SQVTM and CDR2 is ANQGSEA. With 4 bases clipped from V and 5 bases from J, the junction kept 16 bases outside the gene matches. The CDR3 totals 16 residues.

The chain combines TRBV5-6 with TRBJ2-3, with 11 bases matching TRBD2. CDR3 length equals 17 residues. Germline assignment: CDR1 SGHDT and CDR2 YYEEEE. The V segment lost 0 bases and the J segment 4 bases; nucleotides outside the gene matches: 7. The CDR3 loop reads CASSLGPGLAVPDTQYF. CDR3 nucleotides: TGTGCCAGCAGCTTGGGCCCGGGACTAGCGGTCCCAGATACGCAGTATTTT.